Following are 14 T cell receptor beta chains from one sample sequenced in a study of OX40 agonist ivuxolimab in advanced cancers. This table comes from immunoSEQ multiplex PCR, and its TCRdb copy is limited to in-frame clones, with some not included. The table lists 65,000 to 90,000 clones, 90% to 95% of them singletons. The sequencing used CD4+ or CD8+ T cells sorted from blood, collected in a trial of the OX40 agonist ivuxolimab. The receptors originated from an adult with an advanced solid tumor such as melanoma, head and neck, liver or kidney cancer.

The J gene is TRBJ2-5, the V gene TRBV7-9; perhaps TRBD2 as D (6 bases). Germline CDR1 and CDR2: SEHNR and FQNEAQ (reference sequence). Trimming left V 4 bases short and J 0 bases short, with 9 bases between. The CDR3 has 14 residues. DNA for the CDR3: TGTGCCAGCAGCTCCCGGGACTACCAAGAGACCCAGTACTTC. Protein product: CASSSRDYQETQYF.

The genes are TRBV18 and TRBJ1-5, with a possible D match to TRBD1 (5 bases). The CDR3 is made up of 15 amino acids. Germline V lookup: CDR1 KGHSH, CDR2 LQKENI. Trimming took 0 bases from V and 4 from J, leaving 10 bases between them. CDR3 in DNA: TGTGCCAGCTCACCACCAGGGGACCCTAATCAGCCCCAGCATTTT. The encoded protein is CASSPPGDPNQPQHF.

The V call is TRBV4-1, the J call TRBJ2-7, with D perhaps TRBD1 (5 bases). Germline CDR1 reads MGHRA; CDR2 reads YSYEKL. Deletions cut 4 bases from V and 0 bases from J, with 19 bases between. The length of the CDR3 is 17 residues. The CDR3 loop reads CASSPRLGASDSYEQYF. CDR3 DNA: TGCGCCAGCAGCCCCCGGCTTGGGGCCAGCGACTCCTACGAGCAGTACTTC.

The genes are TRBV11-2 and TRBJ2-7, with 11 positions matching TRBD2. The germline CDR1 and CDR2 sequences are SGHAT and FQNNGV. The V segment lost 5 bases and the J segment 3 bases; nucleotides outside the gene matches: 15. CDR3 length: 18 residues. The CDR3 DNA reads TGTGCCAGCAGCCAGGGGGCGACCGGGACTAGCGGTCTCTACGAGCAGTACTTC. It specifies CASSQGATGTSGLYEQYF.

To note about this clone: This specimen includes other DNA sequences encoding the same CDR3. The chain uses TRBV19 and TRBJ1-1; tentatively, D is TRBD1 (5 bases). The CDR3 is made up of 14 amino acids. The V and J ends lost 1 base and 5 bases respectively, with 11 bases between them. Germline CDR1 reads LNHDA; CDR2 reads SQIVND (reference sequence). The CDR3 DNA sequence: TGTGCCAGTAGTATAGTTGGGGGGGGTACTGAAGCTTTCTTT. It is translated as CASSIVGGGTEAFF.

The chain employs TRBV13 and TRBJ1-1, with D possibly matching TRBD1 (6 bases). This CDR3 comprises 15 residues. Germline CDR1 reads PRHDT; CDR2 reads FYEKMQ (reference sequence). Trimming shortened V by 7 bases and J by 3 bases, and 18 bases separated the two germline ends. CDR3 protein: CASTQGGALDTEAFF. The CDR3 DNA is TGTGCCAGCACCCAAGGGGGGGCTCTTGACACTGAAGCTTTCTTT. The variable domain in full, with the rest retrieved from reference TRBV13 and TRBJ1-1, is AAGVIQSPRHLIKEKRETATLKCYPIPRHDTVYWYQQGPGQDPQFLISFYEKMQSDKGSIPDRFSAQQFSDYHSELNMSSLELGDSALYFCASTQGGALDTEAFFGQGTRLTVV.

V gene TRBV5-6 combines with J gene TRBJ2-4, with D tentatively TRBD1 (7 bases). V was pared by 2 bases and J by 3 bases, with 12 bases between. Per germline, CDR1 SGHDT and CDR2 YYEEEE. CDR3 length: 15 residues. The CDR3 region is CASSLRGRDKNIQYF. As DNA, the CDR3 is TGTGCCAGCAGCTTAAGGGGGCGGGACAAAAACATTCAGTACTTC. The full variable domain, completed using reference TRBV5-6 and TRBJ2-4, is DAGVTQSPTHLIKTRGQQVTLRCSPKSGHDTVSWYQQALGQGPQFIFQYYEEEERQRGNFPDRFSGHQFPNYSSELNVNALLLGDSALYLCASSLRGRDKNIQYFGAGTRLSVL.

DNA of the CDR3: TGTGCCAGCAGCTTGGAAGGGTTTGGCAATCAGCCCCAGCATTTT. Protein sequence: CASSLEGFGNQPQHF. The chain uses TRBV5-8 and TRBJ1-5; no firm D call. The germline gives CDR1 SGHTS, CDR2 YDEGEE. V was cut by 0 bases and J by 2 bases, with 9 bases left in between. The CDR3 consists of 15 residues.

The V call is TRBV25-1, the J call TRBJ2-5, with unresolved D. Trimming shortened V by 1 base and J by 3 bases, and 3 bases separated the two germline ends. Germline V gene sequence: CDR1 MGHDK, CDR2 SYGVNS. This CDR3 has 12 amino acids. The DNA of the CDR3 is TGTGCCAGCAGTGAATTTGAAGAGACCCAGTACTTC. It encodes CASSEFEETQYF. Full variable domain (rest looked up from reference TRBV25-1 and TRBJ2-5): EADIYQTPRYLVIGTGKKITLECSQTMGHDKMYWYQQDPGMELHLIHYSYGVNSTEKGDLSSESTVSRIRTEHFPLTLESARPSHTSQYLCASSEFEETQYFGPGTRLLVL.

The rearrangement joins TRBV4-3 to TRBJ2-7, with TRBD1 matching 7 bases. Per the germline V gene, CDR1 is LGHNA and CDR2 is YSLEER. The ends lost 0 bases at V and 0 bases at J; junction bases unmatched: 11. The CDR3 runs to 18 residues. CDR3 coding DNA: TGCGCCAGCAGCCAAGATCGGGACAGCGAGTGGAGCTCCTACGAGCAGTACTTC. Encoded protein: CASSQDRDSEWSSYEQYF.

This chain joins TRBV6-1 and TRBJ2-1, with 9 bases aligning to TRBD2. V shed 1 base, J shed 6 bases, and the junction held 4 bases outside the gene matches. CDR1 is MNHNS, CDR2 SASEGT, per germline. This CDR3 region has 15 residues. CDR3 in amino acids: CASSEEAGGPNEQFF. The CDR3 DNA is TGTGCCAGCAGTGAAGAGGCGGGGGGGCCCAATGAGCAGTTCTTC.

The rearrangement uses TRBV7-8 and TRBJ2-1; 12 positions agree with TRBD2. V shed 0 bases and J 4 bases; nucleotides not matched to a gene: 13. The CDR3 runs 20 residues. CDR1 is SGHVS and CDR2 is FQNEAQ in the germline V gene. DNA for the CDR3: TGTGCCAGCAGCTTAGCCTTTCGGGCTAGCGGGGGGGCCTCTTACAATGAGCAGTTCTTC. Translation gives CASSLAFRASGGASYNEQFF.

This chain links TRBV4-1 with TRBJ2-1, with 7 nucleotides matching TRBD2. The CDR3 consists of 13 residues. V dropped 11 bases and J dropped 8; count of bases not matched to a gene: 12. The germline V gene encodes CDR1 MGHRA and CDR2 YSYEKL. The CDR3: CASQRGPGDEQFF. The CDR3 DNA is TGCGCCTCCCAGCGGGGCCCGGGGGATGAGCAGTTCTTC.

For the CDR3, the DNA is TGTGCCAGCAGCTTCTACAGGGAGTACACCGGGGAGCTGTTTTTT. Protein product: CASSFYREYTGELFF. The genes are TRBV13 and TRBJ2-2, with D possibly matching TRBD1 (6 bases). Trimming cost V 3 bases and J 3 bases, with 11 bases left between them. This CDR3 has 15 amino acids. Germline V gives CDR1 PRHDT, CDR2 FYEKMQ (reference sequence).